The clone carrying this T cell receptor (beta chain) was counted once. Its antigen is undetermined. The table came from immunoSEQ multiplex PCR; TCRdb's copy has only in-frame clones and leaves some out. The sample carries under 550,000 clones, roughly 90% recorded once. Specified treatment: around 19 received Ad26.COV2.S at low or high dose, single or two shots; about five received placebo; per-sample allocation not given. On day 63 after the first injection, vaccine and placebo recipients gave samples. An Ad26 vector carrying the Wuhan-strain SARS-CoV-2 spike served as the vaccine. This specimen belongs to a study of Ad26.COV2.S vaccination and SARS-CoV-2 variants. Across the study: Once or twice, 56 days apart, Ad26.COV2.S was delivered intramuscularly. Study-wide results and limits: The authors reported substantial breadth in spike-specific CD8+ and CD4+ T cell responses after vaccination.

Germline loops: CDR1 SGHVS, CDR2 FNYEAQ. The CDR3 extends over 16 amino acids. The V end was cut by 1 base, the J end by 0 bases, with 10 bases between. The receptor was isolated from a person aged 18-60 years who received the Ad26.COV2.S COVID-19 vaccine or a placebo. The chain combines TRBV7-6 with TRBJ1-3; D not certain. This sample comprised peripheral blood, obtained in a trial of Ad26.COV2.S vaccine versus placebo. Written as DNA, the CDR3 is TGTGCCAGCAGCTTAGGATGGGAGAGCTCTGGAAACACCATATATTTT. Protein product: CASSLGWESSGNTIYF.